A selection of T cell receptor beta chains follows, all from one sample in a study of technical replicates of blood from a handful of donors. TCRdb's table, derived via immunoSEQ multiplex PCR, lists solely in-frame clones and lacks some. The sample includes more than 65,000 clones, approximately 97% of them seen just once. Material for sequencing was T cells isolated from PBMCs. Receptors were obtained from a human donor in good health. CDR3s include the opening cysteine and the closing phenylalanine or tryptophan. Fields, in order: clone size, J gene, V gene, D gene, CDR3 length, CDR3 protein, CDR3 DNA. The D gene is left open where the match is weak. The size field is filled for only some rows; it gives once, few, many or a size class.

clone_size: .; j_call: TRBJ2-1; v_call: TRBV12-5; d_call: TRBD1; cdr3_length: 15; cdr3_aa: CASGLGQGSYNEQFF; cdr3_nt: TGTGCTAGTGGCCTTGGACAGGGCTCATACAATGAGCAGTTCTTC
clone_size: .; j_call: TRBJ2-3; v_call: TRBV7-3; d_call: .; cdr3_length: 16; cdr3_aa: CASSSPGERLTDMQYF; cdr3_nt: TGTGCCAGCAGCTCTCCGGGGGAGCGGCTCACAGATATGCAGTATTTT
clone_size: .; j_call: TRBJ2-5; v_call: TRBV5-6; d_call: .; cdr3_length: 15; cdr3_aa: CASGATGFPGETQYF; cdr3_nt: TGTGCCAGCGGAGCGACCGGGTTCCCGGGGGAGACCCAGTACTTC
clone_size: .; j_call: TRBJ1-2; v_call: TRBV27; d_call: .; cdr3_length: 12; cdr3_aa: CASSGSYYGYTF; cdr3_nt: TGTGCCAGCAGTGGGAGTTACTATGGCTACACCTTC
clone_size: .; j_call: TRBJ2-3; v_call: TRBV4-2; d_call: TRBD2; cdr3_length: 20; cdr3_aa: CASSPQGRTSGRASTDTQYF; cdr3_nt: TGTGCCAGCAGCCCACAGGGGAGGACTAGCGGGCGAGCTAGCACAGATACGCAGTATTTT
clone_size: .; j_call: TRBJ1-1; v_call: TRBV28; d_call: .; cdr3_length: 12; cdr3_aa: CASSLVQAEAFF; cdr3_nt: TGTGCCAGCAGTTTAGTACAGGCTGAAGCTTTCTTT
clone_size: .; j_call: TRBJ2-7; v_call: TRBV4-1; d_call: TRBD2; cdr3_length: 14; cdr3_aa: CASSQAGGSREQYF; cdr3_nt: TGCGCCAGCAGCCAAGCCGGGGGGTCTCGGGAGCAGTACTTC
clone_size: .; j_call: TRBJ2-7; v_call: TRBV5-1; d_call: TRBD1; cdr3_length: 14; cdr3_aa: CASGTGGYAYEQYF; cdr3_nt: TGCGCCAGCGGAACAGGGGGCTATGCGTACGAGCAGTACTTC
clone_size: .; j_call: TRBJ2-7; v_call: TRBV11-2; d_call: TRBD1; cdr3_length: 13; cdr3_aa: CASHRDRGDEQYF; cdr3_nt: TGTGCCAGCCATAGGGACAGGGGAGACGAGCAGTACTTC
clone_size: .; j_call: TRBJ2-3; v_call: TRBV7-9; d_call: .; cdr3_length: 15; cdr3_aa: CASSLAAGSLDTQYF; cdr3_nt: TGTGCCAGCAGCTTAGCGGCGGGATCGCTAGATACGCAGTATTTT
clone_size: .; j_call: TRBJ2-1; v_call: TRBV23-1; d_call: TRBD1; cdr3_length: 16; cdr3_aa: CASSRTGVNINNEQFF; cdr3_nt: TGCGCCAGCAGCCGAACAGGGGTCAACATAAACAATGAGCAGTTCTTC
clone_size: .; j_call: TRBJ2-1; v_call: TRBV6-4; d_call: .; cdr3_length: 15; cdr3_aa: CASSDSPGLYNEQFF; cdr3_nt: TGTGCCAGCAGTGACTCCCCTGGACTCTACAATGAGCAGTTCTTC
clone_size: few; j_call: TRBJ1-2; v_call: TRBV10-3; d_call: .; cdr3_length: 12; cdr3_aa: CAISSANYGYTF; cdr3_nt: TGTGCCATCAGTTCAGCTAACTATGGCTACACCTTC
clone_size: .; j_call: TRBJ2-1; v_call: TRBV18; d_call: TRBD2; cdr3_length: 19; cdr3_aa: CASSPRDWTSGGPRDEQFF; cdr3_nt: TGTGCCAGCTCACCACGAGACTGGACTAGCGGGGGGCCGCGGGATGAGCAGTTCTTC
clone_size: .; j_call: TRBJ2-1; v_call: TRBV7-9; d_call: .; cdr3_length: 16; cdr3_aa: CASGGYSSYSYNEQFF; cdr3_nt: TGTGCCAGCGGGGGGTATAGCAGTTACTCCTACAATGAGCAGTTCTTC
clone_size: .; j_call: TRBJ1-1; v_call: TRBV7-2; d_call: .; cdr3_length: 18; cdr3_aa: CASSLVGTTYRGNTEAFF; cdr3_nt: TGTGCCAGCAGCTTAGTAGGGACAACCTACCGAGGGAACACTGAAGCTTTCTTT
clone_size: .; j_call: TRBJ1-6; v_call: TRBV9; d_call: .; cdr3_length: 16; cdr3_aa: CASSGGPQGKGSPLHF; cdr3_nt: TGTGCCAGCAGCGGAGGCCCTCAGGGGAAGGGATCACCCCTCCACTTT
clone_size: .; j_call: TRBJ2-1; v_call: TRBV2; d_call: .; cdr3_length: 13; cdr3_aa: CASSRQGRDEQFF; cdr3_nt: TGTGCCAGCAGCCGACAGGGGAGGGATGAGCAGTTCTTC
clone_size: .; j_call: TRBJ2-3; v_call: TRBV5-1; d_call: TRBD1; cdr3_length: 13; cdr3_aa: CATNRGETDTQYF; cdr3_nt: TGCGCCACAAACAGGGGAGAAACAGATACGCAGTATTTT
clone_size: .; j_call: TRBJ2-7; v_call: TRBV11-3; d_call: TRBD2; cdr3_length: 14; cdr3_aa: CASSNLAGGREQYF; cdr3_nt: TGTGCCAGCAGCAACCTAGCGGGGGGGCGAGAGCAGTACTTC
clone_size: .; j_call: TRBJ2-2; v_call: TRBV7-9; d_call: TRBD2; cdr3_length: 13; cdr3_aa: CASGTTNTGELFF; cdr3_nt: TGTGCCTCCGGGACTACGAACACCGGGGAGCTGTTTTTT
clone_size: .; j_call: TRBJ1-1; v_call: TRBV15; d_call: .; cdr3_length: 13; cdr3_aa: CATSRDPQGEAFF; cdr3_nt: TGTGCCACCAGCAGAGACCCCCAGGGTGAAGCTTTCTTT
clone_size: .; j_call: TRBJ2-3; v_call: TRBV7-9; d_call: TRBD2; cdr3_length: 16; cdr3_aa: CASSLQAGGYTDTQYF; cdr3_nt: TGTGCCAGCAGCCTACAAGCGGGGGGATACACAGATACGCAGTATTTT
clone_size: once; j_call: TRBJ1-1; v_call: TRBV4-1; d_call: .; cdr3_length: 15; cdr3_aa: CASSQVGLGEREAFF; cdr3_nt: TGCGCCAGCAGCCAAGTGGGTCTCGGGGAACGTGAAGCTTTCTTT
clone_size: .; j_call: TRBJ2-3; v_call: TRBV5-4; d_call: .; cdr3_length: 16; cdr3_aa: CASSPGVDPILDTQYF; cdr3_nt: TGTGCCAGCAGCCCCGGGGTAGACCCCATCTTGGATACGCAGTATTTT
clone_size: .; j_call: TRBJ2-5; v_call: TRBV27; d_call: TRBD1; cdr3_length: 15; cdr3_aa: CASSSPDRGQETQYF; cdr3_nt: TGTGCCAGCAGTTCCCCGGACAGGGGACAAGAGACCCAGTACTTC
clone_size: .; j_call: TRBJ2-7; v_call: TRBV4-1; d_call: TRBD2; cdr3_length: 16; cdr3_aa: CASSQEGGLAGYEQYF; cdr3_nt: TGCGCCAGCAGCCAAGAAGGTGGCCTAGCGGGCTACGAGCAGTACTTC
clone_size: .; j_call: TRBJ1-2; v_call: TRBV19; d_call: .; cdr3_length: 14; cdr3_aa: CASSIAASAGGYTF; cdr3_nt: TGTGCCAGTAGTATCGCTGCGTCGGCGGGAGGCTACACCTTC
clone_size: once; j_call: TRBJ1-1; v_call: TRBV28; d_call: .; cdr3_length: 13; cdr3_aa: CASSLGQNTEAFF; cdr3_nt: TGTGCCAGCAGTTTGGGACAGAACACTGAAGCTTTCTTT
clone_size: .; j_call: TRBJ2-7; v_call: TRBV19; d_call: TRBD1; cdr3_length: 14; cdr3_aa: CASSMGDSSYEQYF; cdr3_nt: TGTGCCAGTAGTATGGGGGACAGCTCCTACGAGCAGTACTTC
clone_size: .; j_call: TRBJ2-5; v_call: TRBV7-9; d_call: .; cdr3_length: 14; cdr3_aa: CASSPLGRPETQYF; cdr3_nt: TGTGCCAGCAGCCCATTGGGCCGGCCGGAGACCCAGTACTTC
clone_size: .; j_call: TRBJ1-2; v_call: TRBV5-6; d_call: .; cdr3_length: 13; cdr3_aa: CASSPNRKYGYTF; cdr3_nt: TGTGCCAGCAGCCCCAACAGGAAATATGGCTACACCTTC
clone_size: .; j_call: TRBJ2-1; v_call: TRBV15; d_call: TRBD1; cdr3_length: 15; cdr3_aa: CATSSDRGNYNEQFF; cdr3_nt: TGTGCCACCAGCAGCGACAGGGGGAATTACAATGAGCAGTTCTTC
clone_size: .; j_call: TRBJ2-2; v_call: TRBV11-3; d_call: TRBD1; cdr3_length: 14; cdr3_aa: CASSRTGNTGELFF; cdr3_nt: TGTGCCAGCAGCCGGACAGGGAACACCGGGGAGCTGTTTTTT
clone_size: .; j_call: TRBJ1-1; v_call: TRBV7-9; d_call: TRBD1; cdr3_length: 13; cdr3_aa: CASSSGRGPEAFF; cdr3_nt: TGTGCCAGCAGCTCCGGCAGGGGGCCTGAAGCTTTCTTT
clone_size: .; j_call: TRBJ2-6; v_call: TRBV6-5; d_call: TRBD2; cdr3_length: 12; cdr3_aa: CASSPGGSVLTF; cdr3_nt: TGTGCCAGCAGCCCCGGGGGGAGCGTCCTGACTTTC
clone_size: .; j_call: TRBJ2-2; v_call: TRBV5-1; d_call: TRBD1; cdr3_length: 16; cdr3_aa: CASRPTGLGNTGELFF; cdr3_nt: TGCGCCAGCAGACCGACAGGGCTTGGGAACACCGGGGAGCTGTTTTTT
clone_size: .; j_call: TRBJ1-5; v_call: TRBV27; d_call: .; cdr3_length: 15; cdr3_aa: CASRAGALSNQPQHF; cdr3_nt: TGTGCCAGCAGGGCAGGTGCCCTTAGCAATCAGCCCCAGCATTTT
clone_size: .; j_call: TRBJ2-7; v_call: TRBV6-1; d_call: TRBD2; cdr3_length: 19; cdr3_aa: CASSEVRGGPLTISYEQYF; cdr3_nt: TGTGCCAGCAGTGAAGTCCGGGGGGGGCCTCTGACGATCTCCTACGAGCAGTACTTC
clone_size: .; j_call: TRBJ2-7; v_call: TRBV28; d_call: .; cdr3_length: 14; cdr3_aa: CASRTTGLDYEQYF; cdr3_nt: TGTGCCAGCAGAACGACAGGCCTAGACTACGAGCAGTACTTC
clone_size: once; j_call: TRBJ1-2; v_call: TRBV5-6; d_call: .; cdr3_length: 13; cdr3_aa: CASSLADYYGYTF; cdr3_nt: TGTGCCAGCAGCTTGGCAGATTACTATGGCTACACCTTC
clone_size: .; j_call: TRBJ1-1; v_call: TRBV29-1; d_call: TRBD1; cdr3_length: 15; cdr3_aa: CSVQGQGWSDTEAFF; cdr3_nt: TGCAGCGTTCAGGGACAGGGGTGGTCAGACACTGAAGCTTTCTTT
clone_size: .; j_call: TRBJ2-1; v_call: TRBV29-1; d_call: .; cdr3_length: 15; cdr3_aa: CSVEYRGRAYNEQFF; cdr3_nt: TGCAGCGTTGAATATAGGGGGAGGGCCTACAATGAGCAGTTCTTC
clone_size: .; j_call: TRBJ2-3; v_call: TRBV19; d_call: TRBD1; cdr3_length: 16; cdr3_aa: CASSIGGQGESNTQYF; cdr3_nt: TGTGCCAGTAGTATAGGGGGACAGGGGGAATCAAATACGCAGTATTTT
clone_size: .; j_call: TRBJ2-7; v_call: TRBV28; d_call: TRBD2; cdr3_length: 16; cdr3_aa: CASSPGLAGGRYEQYF; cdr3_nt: TGTGCCAGCAGTCCGGGACTAGCGGGGGGTCGCTACGAGCAGTACTTC
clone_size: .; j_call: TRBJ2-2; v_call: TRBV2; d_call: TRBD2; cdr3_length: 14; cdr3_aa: CASSEVAGAGELFF; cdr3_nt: TGTGCCAGCAGTGAGGTAGCGGGAGCCGGGGAGCTGTTTTTT
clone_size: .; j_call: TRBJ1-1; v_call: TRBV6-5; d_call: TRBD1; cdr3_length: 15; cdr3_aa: CASSYSGTGMTEAFF; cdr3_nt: TGTGCCAGCAGTTACTCCGGGACAGGGATGACTGAAGCTTTCTTT
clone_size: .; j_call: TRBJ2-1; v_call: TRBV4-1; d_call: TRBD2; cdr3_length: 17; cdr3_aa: CASSPGTSGGTYNEQFF; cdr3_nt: TGCGCCAGCAGCCCAGGGACTAGCGGGGGGACCTACAATGAGCAGTTCTTC
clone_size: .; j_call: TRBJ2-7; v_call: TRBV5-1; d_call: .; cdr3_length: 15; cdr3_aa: CASSLAASEPYEQYF; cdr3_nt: TGCGCCAGCAGCTTGGCCGCTAGCGAACCCTACGAGCAGTACTTC
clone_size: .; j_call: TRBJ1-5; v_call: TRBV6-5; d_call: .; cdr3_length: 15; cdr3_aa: CASSYGGGNNQPQHF; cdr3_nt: TGTGCCAGCAGTTACGGGGGGGGAAACAATCAGCCCCAGCATTTT
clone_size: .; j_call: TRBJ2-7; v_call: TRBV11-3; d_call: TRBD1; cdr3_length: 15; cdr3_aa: CASSLTTGGGYEQYF; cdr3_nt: TGTGCCAGCAGCTTAACAACAGGGGGCGGCTACGAGCAGTACTTC
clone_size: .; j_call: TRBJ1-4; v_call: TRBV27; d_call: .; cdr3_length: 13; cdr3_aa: CASSFDFREKLFF; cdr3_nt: TGTGCCAGCAGTTTTGACTTTCGTGAAAAACTGTTTTTT
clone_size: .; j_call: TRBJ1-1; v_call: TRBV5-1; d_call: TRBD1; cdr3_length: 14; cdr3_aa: CASSLRGLNTEAFF; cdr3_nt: TGCGCCAGCAGCTTGAGGGGGCTGAACACTGAAGCTTTCTTT
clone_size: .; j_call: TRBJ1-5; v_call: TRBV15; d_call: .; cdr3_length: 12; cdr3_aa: CAIGRGNQPQHF; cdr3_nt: TGTGCCATCGGGCGGGGCAATCAGCCCCAGCATTTT
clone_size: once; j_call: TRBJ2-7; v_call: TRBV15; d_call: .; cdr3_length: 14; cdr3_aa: CATSRDRGSYEQYF; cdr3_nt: TGTGCCACCAGCAGAGATCGAGGGTCCTACGAGCAGTACTTC
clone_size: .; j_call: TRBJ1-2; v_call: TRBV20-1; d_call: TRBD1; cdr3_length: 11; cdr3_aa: CSTGALYGYTF; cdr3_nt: TGCAGTACAGGGGCCCTCTATGGCTACACCTTC
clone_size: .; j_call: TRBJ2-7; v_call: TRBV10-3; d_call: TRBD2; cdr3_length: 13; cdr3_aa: CAIGEAGGDEQYF; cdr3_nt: TGTGCCATCGGAGAAGCGGGGGGGGACGAGCAGTACTTC